Given below is one T cell receptor (beta chain) in context. The target antigen is unknown. Prepared TCR beta cDNA libraries contained unique molecular identifiers. TCRdb re-analysed the PCR reads in MiXCR, keeping a single row per CDR3 protein. The table has over 250,000 distinct CDR3 sequences, 36% seen once. Per germline, CDR1 KGHSH and CDR2 LQKENI. The CDR3 runs 14 residues. Trimming cost V 6 bases and J 1 base; bases outside gene matches: 5. The data belong to a study of post-analysis software for immune sequencing data. Background on the study: Disease courses included relapsing-remitting, secondary progressive and progressive-relapsing multiple sclerosis. Notes on the study in general: F measure showed strong co-clustering of same-batch samples. TRBV5-6, TRBV5-1 and TRBV20-1 were among roughly five TRBV segments more frequent in patients than controls. The normalized Chao1 diversity of multiple sclerosis patients was significantly lower than that of controls.

The sequence was obtained from a girl aged 5-17 years with multiple sclerosis. The sequenced sample consisted of blood. The genes are TRBV18 and TRBJ2-5, with 7 bases identical to TRBD1. CDR3: CASSPAGGQETQYF. The CDR3 coding sequence is TGTGCCAGCTCCCCGGCAGGGGGCCAAGAGACCCAGTACTTC.